The present T cell receptor beta chain was sequenced within a study of cytomegalovirus exposure and HLA in healthy donors. Vbeta (60) and Jbeta (13) primers were used in the PCR. The data were produced by immunoSEQ multiplex PCR, yet TCRdb's version contains in-frame clones alone and is incomplete. The sample comprises about 110,000 clones, around 70% of which are singletons, and about 4% rests with the top ten. The ends were cut back, 4 bases at V and 5 bases at J, with 8 bases in the middle. Germline CDR1 is MDHEN and CDR2 is SYDVKM. The CDR3 sequence is 12 residues long. This rearrangement joins TRBV28 to TRBJ1-2, with D maybe TRBD1 (6 bases). The TCR originated in a woman between 35 and 50 years old in good health and CMV-seronegative. The sample taken for sequencing was PBMCs. The CDR3 DNA is TGTGCCAGCAGTTCTACAGGGTATGGCTACACCTTC. Its translation is CASSSTGYGYTF.